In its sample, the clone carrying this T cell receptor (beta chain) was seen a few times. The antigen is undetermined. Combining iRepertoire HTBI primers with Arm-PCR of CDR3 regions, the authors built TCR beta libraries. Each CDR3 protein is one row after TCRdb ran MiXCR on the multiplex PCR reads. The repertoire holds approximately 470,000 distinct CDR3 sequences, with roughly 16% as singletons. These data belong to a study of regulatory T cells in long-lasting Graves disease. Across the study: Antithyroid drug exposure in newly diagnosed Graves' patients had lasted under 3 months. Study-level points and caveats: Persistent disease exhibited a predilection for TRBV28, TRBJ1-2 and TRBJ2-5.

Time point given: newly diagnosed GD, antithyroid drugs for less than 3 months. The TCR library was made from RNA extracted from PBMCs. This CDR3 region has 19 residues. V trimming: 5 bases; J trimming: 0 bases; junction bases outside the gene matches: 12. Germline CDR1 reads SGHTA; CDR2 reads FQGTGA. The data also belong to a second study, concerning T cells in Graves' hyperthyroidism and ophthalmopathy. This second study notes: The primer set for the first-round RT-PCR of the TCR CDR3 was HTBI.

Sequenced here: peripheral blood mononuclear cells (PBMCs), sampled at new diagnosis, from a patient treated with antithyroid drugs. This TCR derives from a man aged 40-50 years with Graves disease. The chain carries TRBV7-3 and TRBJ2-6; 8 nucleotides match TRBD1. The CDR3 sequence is CASSRQGAAPISGANVLTF. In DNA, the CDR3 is TGTGCCAGCAGCCGTCAGGGGGCCGCACCAATCTCTGGGGCCAACGTCCTGACTTTC.